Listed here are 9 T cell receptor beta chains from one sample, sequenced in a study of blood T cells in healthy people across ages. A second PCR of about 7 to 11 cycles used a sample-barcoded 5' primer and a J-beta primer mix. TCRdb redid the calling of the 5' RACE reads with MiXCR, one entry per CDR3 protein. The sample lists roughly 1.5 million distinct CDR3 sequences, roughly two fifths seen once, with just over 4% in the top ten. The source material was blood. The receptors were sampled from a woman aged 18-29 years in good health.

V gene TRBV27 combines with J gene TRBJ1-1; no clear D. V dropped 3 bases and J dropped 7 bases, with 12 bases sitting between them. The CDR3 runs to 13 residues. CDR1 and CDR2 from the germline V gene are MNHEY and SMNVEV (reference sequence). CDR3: CASSFTGSDEAFF. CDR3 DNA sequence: TGTGCCAGCAGTTTTACGGGATCTGATGAAGCTTTCTTT.

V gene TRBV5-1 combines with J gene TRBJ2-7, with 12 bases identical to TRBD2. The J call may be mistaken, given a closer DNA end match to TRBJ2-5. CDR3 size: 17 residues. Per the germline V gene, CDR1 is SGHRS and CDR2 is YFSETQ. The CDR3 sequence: CASSLAGLAGGRETQYF. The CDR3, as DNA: TGCGCCAGCAGCTTGGCCGGTCTAGCGGGAGGGCGCGAGACCCAGTACTTC.

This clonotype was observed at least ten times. DNA for the CDR3: TGTGCCAGCAGTCCCTCGATCGCCTACGAGCAGTACTTC. Translating it yields CASSPSIAYEQYF. The rearrangement links TRBV12-3 or TRBV12-4 to TRBJ2-7, with D hard to call. The CDR3 is made up of 13 amino acids. The V gene lost 5 bases and the J gene lost 2 bases, with 10 bases spanning the gap.

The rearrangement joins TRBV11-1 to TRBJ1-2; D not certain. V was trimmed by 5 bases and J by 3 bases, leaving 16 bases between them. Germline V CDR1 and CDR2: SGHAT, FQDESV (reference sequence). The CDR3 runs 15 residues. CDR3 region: CASSPAGGLYYGYTF. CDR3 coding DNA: TGTGCCAGCAGCCCGGCCGGCGGCCTCTACTATGGCTACACCTTC. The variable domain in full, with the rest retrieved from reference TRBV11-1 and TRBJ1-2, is EAEVAQSPRYKITEKSQAVAFWCDPISGHATLYWYRQILGQGPELLVQFQDESVVDDSQLPKDRFSAERLKGVDSTLKIQPAELGDSAMYLCASSPAGGLYYGYTFGSGTRLTVV.

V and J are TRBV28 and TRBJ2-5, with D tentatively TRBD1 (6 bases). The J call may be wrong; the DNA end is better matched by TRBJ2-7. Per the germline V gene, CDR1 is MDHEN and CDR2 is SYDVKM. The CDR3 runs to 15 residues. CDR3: CASFKTGRREYEQYF. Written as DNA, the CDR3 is TGTGCCAGTTTCAAGACAGGCCGTAGAGAATACGAGCAGTACTTC.

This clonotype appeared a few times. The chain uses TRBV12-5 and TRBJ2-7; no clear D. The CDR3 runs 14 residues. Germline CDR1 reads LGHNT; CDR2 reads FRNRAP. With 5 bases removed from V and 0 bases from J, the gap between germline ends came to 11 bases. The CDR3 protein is CASGRTPISYEQYF. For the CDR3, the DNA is TGTGCTAGTGGTCGCACTCCTATCTCCTACGAGCAGTACTTC.

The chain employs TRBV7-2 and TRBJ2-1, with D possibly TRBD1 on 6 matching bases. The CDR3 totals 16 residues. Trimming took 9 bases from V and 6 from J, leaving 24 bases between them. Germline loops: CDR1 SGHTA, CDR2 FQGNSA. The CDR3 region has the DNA TGTGCCAGTCCAGCCCCCGGGACAAGGGTCCTCAATGAGCAGTTCTTC. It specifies CASPAPGTRVLNEQFF.

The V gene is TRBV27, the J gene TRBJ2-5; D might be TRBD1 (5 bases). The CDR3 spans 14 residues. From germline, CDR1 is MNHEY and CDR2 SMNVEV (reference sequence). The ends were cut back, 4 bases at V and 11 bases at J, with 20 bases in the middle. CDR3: CASSYQGTHNEQYF. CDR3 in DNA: TGTGCCAGCAGTTACCAGGGCACACACAATGAGCAGTACTTC.

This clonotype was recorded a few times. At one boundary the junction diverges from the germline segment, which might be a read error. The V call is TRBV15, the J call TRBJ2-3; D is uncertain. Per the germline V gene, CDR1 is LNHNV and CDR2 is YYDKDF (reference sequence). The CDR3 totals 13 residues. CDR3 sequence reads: CATSSVSIDTQYF. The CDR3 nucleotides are TGTGCCACCAGCAGTGTTAGCATAGATACGCAGTATTTT.